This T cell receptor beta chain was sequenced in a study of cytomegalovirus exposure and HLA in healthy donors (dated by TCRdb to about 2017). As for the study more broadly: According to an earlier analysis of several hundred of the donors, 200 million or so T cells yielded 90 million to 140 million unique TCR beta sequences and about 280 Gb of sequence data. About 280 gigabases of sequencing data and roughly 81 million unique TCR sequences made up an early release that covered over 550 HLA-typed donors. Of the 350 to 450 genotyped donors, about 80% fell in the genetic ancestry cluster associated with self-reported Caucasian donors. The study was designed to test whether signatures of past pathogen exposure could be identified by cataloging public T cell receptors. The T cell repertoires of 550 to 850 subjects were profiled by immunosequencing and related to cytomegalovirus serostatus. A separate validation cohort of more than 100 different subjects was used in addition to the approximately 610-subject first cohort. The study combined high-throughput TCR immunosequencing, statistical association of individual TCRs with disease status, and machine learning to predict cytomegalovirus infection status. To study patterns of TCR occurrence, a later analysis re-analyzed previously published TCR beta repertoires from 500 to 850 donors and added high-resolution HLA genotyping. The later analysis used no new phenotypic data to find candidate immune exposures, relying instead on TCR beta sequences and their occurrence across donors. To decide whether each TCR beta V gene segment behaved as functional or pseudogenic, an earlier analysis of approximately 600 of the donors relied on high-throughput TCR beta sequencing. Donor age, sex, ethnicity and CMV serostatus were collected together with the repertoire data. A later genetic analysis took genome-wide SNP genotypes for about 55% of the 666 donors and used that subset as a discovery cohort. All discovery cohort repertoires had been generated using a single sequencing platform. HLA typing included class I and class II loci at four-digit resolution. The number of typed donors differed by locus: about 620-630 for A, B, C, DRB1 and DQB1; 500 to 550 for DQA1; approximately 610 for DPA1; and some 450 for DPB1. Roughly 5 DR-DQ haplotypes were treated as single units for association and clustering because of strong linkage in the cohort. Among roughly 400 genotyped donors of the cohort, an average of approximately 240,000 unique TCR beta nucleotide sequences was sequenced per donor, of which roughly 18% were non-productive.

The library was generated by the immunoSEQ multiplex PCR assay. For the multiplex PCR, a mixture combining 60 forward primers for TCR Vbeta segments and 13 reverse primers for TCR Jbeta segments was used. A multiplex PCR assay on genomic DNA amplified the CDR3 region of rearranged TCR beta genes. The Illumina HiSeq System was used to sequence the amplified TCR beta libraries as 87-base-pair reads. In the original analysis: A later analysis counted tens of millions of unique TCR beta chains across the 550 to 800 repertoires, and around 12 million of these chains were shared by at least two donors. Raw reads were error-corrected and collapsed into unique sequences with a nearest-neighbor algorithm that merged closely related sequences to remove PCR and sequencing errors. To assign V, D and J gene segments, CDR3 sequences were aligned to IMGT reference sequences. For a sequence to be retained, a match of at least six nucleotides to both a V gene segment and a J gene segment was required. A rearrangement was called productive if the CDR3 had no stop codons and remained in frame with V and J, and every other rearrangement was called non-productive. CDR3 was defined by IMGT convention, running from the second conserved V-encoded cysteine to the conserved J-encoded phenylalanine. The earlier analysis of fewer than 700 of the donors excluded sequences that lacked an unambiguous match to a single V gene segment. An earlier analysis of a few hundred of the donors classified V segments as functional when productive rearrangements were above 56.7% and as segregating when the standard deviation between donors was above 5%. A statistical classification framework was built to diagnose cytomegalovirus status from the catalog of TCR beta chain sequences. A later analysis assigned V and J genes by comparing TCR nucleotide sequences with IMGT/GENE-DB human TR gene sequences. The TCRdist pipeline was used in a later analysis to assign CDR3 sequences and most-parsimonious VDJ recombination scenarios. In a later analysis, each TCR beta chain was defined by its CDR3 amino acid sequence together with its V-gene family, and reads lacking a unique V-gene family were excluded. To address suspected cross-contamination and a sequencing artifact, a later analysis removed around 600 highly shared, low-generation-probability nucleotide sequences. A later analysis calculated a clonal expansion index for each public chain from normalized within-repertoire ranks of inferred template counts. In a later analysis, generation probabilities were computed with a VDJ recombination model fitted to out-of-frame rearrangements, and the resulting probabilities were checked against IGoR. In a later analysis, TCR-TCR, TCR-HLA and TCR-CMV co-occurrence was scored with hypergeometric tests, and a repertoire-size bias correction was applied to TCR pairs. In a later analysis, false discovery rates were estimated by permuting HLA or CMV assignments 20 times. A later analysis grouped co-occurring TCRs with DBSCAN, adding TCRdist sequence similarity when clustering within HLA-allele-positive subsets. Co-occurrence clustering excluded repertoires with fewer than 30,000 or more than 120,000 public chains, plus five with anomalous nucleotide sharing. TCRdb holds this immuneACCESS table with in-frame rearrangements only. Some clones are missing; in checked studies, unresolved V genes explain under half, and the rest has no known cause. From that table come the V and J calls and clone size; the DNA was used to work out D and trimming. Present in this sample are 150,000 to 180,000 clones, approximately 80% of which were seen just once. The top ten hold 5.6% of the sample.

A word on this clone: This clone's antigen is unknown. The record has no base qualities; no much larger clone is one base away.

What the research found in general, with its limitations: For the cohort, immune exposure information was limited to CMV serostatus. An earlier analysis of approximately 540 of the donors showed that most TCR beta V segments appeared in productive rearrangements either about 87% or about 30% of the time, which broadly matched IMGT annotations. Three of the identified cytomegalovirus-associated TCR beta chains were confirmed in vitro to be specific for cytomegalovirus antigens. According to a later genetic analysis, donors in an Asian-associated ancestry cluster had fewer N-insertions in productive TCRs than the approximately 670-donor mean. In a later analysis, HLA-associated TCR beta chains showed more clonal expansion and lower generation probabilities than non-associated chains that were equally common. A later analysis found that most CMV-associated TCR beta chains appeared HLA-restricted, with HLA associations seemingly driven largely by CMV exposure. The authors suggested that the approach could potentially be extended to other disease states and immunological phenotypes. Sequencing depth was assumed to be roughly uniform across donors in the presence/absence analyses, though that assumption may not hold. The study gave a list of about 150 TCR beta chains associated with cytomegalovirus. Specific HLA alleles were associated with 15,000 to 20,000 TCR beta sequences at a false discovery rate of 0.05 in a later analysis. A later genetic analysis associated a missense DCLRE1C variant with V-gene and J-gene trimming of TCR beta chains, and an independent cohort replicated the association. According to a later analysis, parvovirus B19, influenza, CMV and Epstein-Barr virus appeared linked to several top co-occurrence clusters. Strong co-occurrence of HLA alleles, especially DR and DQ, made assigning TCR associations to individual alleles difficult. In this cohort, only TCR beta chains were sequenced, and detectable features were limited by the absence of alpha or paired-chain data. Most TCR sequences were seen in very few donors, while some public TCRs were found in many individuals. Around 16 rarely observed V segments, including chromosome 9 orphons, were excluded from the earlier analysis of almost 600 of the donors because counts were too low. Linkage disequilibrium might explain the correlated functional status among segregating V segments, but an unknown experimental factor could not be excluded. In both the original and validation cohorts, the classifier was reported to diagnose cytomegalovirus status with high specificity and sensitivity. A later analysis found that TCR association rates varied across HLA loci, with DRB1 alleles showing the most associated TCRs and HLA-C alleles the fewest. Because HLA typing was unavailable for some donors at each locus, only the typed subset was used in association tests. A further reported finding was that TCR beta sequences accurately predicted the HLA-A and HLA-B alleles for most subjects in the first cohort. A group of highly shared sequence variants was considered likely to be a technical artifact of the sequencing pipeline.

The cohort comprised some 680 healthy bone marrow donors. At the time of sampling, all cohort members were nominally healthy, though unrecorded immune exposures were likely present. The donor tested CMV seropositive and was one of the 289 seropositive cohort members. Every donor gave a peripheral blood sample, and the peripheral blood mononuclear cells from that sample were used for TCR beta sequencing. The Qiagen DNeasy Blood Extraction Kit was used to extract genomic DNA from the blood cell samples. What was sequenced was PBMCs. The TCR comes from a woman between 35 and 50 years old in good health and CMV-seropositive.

CDR3 region: CASSSTSGSYEQFF. The bases read TGCGCCAGCAGCTCGACTAGCGGGAGTTATGAGCAGTTCTTC. The chain couples TRBV5-1 to TRBJ2-1; 12 central nucleotides agree with TRBD2. The CDR3 contains 14 residues, cysteine and phenylalanine counted. The sequence is cut down to CDR3 DNA, 42 bases in frame from base 1. The junction shows trimming of 3 bases on V and 8 bases on J, and the gene matches do not reach 3 bases of it. Per the germline V gene, SGHRS is the CDR1 and YFSETQ is the CDR2.